This passage covers 17 T cell receptor beta chains from one sample sequenced in a study of cytotoxic CD8 clonotypes in ibrutinib-treated CLL. Produced via immunoSEQ multiplex PCR; TCRdb's table is partial and in-frame only. The sample shows 50,000 to 65,000 clones, approximately 71% of them seen only once. The starting material was PBMCs, obtained after 12 months of ibrutinib treatment. All receptors derive from a human donor with chronic lymphocytic leukemia.

The DNA of the CDR3 is TGTGCCACCAGCATCCAGGGTGCTGGGAATGAGCAGTTCTTC. This translates into CATSIQGAGNEQFF. This chain uses TRBV15 with TRBJ2-1; D is perhaps TRBD1 (5 bases). The ends were cut back, 4 bases at V and 7 bases at J, with 14 bases in the middle. From germline, CDR1 is LNHNV and CDR2 YYDKDF (reference sequence). The CDR3 has 14 amino acids.

This clone was found a few times. CDR3 sequence reads: CASRGDWYEQYF. CDR3 nucleotides: TGCGCCAGCAGGGGGGACTGGTACGAGCAGTACTTC. This chain links TRBV10-2 with TRBJ2-7; the D gene is possibly TRBD2 (6 bases). Per germline, CDR1 WSHSY and CDR2 SAAADI. The CDR3 length is 12 residues. Trimming cost V 6 bases and J 4 bases, with 10 bases left between them.

The chain joins TRBV25-1 to TRBJ2-1; D unresolved. The CDR3 contains 17 residues. Trimming pared 2 bases from V and 5 bases from J, leaving 19 bases between. Germline CDR1 reads MGHDK; CDR2 reads SYGVNS. The CDR3 loop is CASSEVSRVWFHNEQFF. The CDR3 bases are TGTGCCAGCAGTGAAGTTTCTAGAGTTTGGTTCCACAATGAGCAGTTCTTC.

This clone was seen only once. The chain couples TRBV6-5 to TRBJ2-3; TRBD2 might be the D (6 bases). The CDR3 extends over 14 amino acids. Germline assignment: CDR1 MNHEY and CDR2 SVGAGI. Trimming left V 6 bases short and J 1 base short, with 11 bases between. The CDR3 spells CASRRPSGTDTQYF. The CDR3 coding sequence is TGTGCCAGCAGAAGGCCTAGCGGCACAGATACGCAGTATTTT.

This sequence joins TRBV9 and TRBJ2-6; D gene ambiguous. Per the germline V gene, CDR1 is SGDLS and CDR2 is YYNGEE. The CDR3 extends over 18 amino acids. Deletions cut 4 bases from V and 4 bases from J, with 21 bases between. CDR3 protein: CASSPREEPTGGANVLTF. CDR3 DNA: TGTGCCAGCAGCCCACGAGAGGAACCCACGGGCGGGGCCAACGTCCTGACTTTC.

The chain employs TRBV14 and TRBJ2-2; TRBD2 is a possible D gene (6 bases). The CDR3 runs 15 residues. CDR1 and CDR2 (germline): SGHDN, FVKESK. Trimming shortened V by 5 bases and J by 5 bases, and 15 bases separated the two germline ends. This chain's CDR3 is CASSYLAGSTGELFF. The DNA for the CDR3 is TGTGCCAGCAGCTACTTGGCGGGAAGTACCGGGGAGCTGTTTTTT.

The V and J genes are TRBV7-9 and TRBJ2-7; 8 bases are a match to TRBD1. In germline, CDR1 is SEHNR, CDR2 FQNEAQ (reference sequence). This CDR3 contains 17 residues. J gave up 3 bases and V 5 bases, and 15 bases lay outside the gene matches. This CDR3 is CASSPYRHATGVYEQYF. As DNA, the CDR3 is TGTGCCAGCAGCCCATATCGCCATGCGACAGGGGTCTACGAGCAGTACTTC.

The V call is TRBV7-3, the J call TRBJ1-2; D not resolved. V lost 4 bases and J lost 4, with 10 bases in between. The V gene's germline CDR1 is SGHTA and CDR2 FQGTGA. This CDR3 comprises 13 residues. The CDR3 DNA reads TGTGCCAGCAGCTCAAGTGACGGCTATGGCTACACCTTC. Translated, it gives CASSSSDGYGYTF. Drawing the rest from reference TRBV7-3 and TRBJ1-2, the complete variable domain is GAGVSQTPSNKVTEKGKYVELRCDPISGHTALYWYRQSLGQGPEFLIYFQGTGAADDSGLPNDRFFAVRPEGSVSTLKIQRTERGDSAVYLCASSSSDGYGYTFGSGTRLTVV.

This clone was seen more than once but under ten times. The chain links TRBV6-6 to TRBJ2-5; D unclear. Trimming stripped 6 bases from V and 5 bases from J, with 10 bases between. The CDR3 spans 12 residues. Per germline, CDR1 MNHNY and CDR2 SVGAGI (reference sequence). In DNA, the CDR3 is TGTGCCAGCAGCCGCCTGGGCGAGACCCAGTACTTC. This sequence encodes CASSRLGETQYF.

V and J are TRBV28 and TRBJ2-4, with a weak D call TRBD2 (5 bases). Trimming took 4 bases from V and 7 from J, leaving 17 bases between them. Germline V gives CDR1 MDHEN, CDR2 SYDVKM. This CDR3 has 15 amino acids. CDR3 DNA: TGTGCCAGCAGTTCCCCGGGGATTGGGTTGAACATTCAGTACTTC. Amino acids: CASSSPGIGLNIQYF.

V and J are TRBV4-1 and TRBJ2-7, with 10 bases identical to TRBD2. The CDR3 runs to 16 residues. With 4 bases clipped from V and 0 bases from J, the junction kept 6 bases outside the gene matches. Germline loops: CDR1 MGHRA, CDR2 YSYEKL. The CDR3 DNA reads as TGCGCCAGCAGCCCCGGACTAGCGGTAAGCTCCTACGAGCAGTACTTC. As protein: CASSPGLAVSSYEQYF.

This sequence joins TRBV28 and TRBJ2-4; tentative D call: TRBD2 (5 bases). Germline loops: CDR1 MDHEN, CDR2 SYDVKM. CDR3 length: 15 amino acids. The V gene lost 7 bases and the J gene lost 0 bases, with 13 bases spanning the gap. DNA for the CDR3: TGTGCCAGCATGGGAGACTGGCTAGCCAAAAACATTCAGTACTTC. Encoded protein: CASMGDWLAKNIQYF.

In its sample, this clone was seen a few times. The CDR3 coding sequence is TGTGCCAGTAGTATAGCCAATCAGCCCCAGCATTTT. It specifies CASSIANQPQHF. The V gene is TRBV19, the J gene TRBJ1-5; D remains ambiguous. This CDR3 contains 12 residues. CDR1 LNHDA and CDR2 SQIVND come from the germline V gene (reference sequence). V lost 1 base to trimming and J lost 3 bases, with 1 base between them.

The chain carries TRBV28 and TRBJ1-5; D ambiguous. This CDR3 has 14 residues. Germline V lookup: CDR1 MDHEN, CDR2 SYDVKM. The germline V and J ends were trimmed by 3 bases and 2 bases, with 8 bases remaining between them. The CDR3 loop is CASSLWQGNQPQHF. CDR3 in DNA: TGTGCCAGCAGTTTGTGGCAGGGCAATCAGCCCCAGCATTTT.

The rearrangement joins TRBV7-2 to TRBJ2-3, with D uncertain. Trimming cost V 2 bases and J 3 bases, with 6 bases left between them. Germline assignment: CDR1 SGHTA and CDR2 FQGNSA. This CDR3 spans 13 amino acids. This CDR3 reads CASSLSWTDTQYF. DNA of the CDR3: TGTGCCAGCAGCTTAAGCTGGACAGATACGCAGTATTTT.

In its sample, this clone was seen a few times. This chain joins TRBV30 and TRBJ2-7; D remains unclear. V dropped 1 base and J dropped 3 bases, with 7 bases sitting between them. This CDR3 is 12 amino acids long. The V gene's germline CDR1 is GTSNPN and CDR2 SVGIG (reference sequence). The CDR3 nucleotides are TGTGCCTGGAGTGGGTCTATCTACGAGCAGTACTTC. Encoded protein: CAWSGSIYEQYF.

The chain couples TRBV27 to TRBJ2-1; D unclear. CDR1 and CDR2 from the germline V gene are MNHEY and SMNVEV (reference sequence). The V end was cut by 5 bases, the J end by 1 base, with 15 bases between. The CDR3 consists of 16 residues. CDR3 coding DNA: TGTGCCAGCAGTCCCTCAAGGGTGGTGTCCTACAATGAGCAGTTCTTC. Its translation: CASSPSRVVSYNEQFF.